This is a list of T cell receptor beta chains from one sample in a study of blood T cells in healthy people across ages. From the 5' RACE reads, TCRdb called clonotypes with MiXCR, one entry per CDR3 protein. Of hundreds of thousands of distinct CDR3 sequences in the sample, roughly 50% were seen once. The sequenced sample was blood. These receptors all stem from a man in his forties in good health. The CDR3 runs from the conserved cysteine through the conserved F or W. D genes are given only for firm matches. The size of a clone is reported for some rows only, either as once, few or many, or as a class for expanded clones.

CDR3 protein: CASSPTGGQYNEQFF
CDR3 DNA: TGTGCCAGCAGTCCGACGGGGGGCCAGTACAATGAGCAGTTCTTC
D gene: .
J gene: TRBJ2-1
clone size: .
CDR3 length: 15
V gene: TRBV12-3/TRBV12-4

CDR3 protein: CATSRGSETQYF
CDR3 DNA: TGTGCCACCAGCAGAGGCTCGGAGACCCAGTACTTC
D gene: .
J gene: TRBJ2-5
clone size: once
CDR3 length: 12
V gene: TRBV15

CDR3 protein: CASSFLAGYYNEQFF
CDR3 DNA: TGTGCCAGCAGCTTCTTAGCGGGGTATTACAATGAGCAGTTCTTC
D gene: TRBD2
J gene: TRBJ2-1
clone size: few
CDR3 length: 15
V gene: TRBV7-3

CDR3 protein: CASRLGLAGGPSYNEQYF
CDR3 DNA: TGTGCCAGCAGACTGGGACTAGCGGGCGGGCCTTCCTACAATGAGCAGTACTTC
D gene: TRBD2
J gene: TRBJ2-7
clone size: .
CDR3 length: 18
V gene: TRBV5-5

CDR3 protein: CASSQSVRYEQYF
CDR3 DNA: TGCGCCAGCAGCCAATCCGTCCGATACGAGCAGTACTTC
D gene: .
J gene: TRBJ2-7
clone size: few
CDR3 length: 13
V gene: TRBV4-3

CDR3 protein: CASSFRRQGAAGGIYEQYF
CDR3 DNA: TGCGCCAGCAGCTTTCGAAGACAGGGGGCGGCCGGGGGGATCTACGAGCAGTACTTC
D gene: TRBD1
J gene: TRBJ2-7
clone size: few
CDR3 length: 19
V gene: TRBV5-1

CDR3 protein: CASRGDGGIMNTEAFF
CDR3 DNA: TGTGCCAGCAGAGGGGACGGGGGAATTATGAACACTGAAGCTTTCTTT
D gene: .
J gene: TRBJ1-1
clone size: once
CDR3 length: 16
V gene: TRBV2

CDR3 protein: CASSHQRGQGIGYTF
CDR3 DNA: TGTGCCAGCAGTCATCAGCGAGGCCAAGGGATTGGCTACACCTTC
D gene: .
J gene: TRBJ1-2
clone size: .
CDR3 length: 15
V gene: TRBV7-9

CDR3 protein: CASSSSIGTDNSPLHF
CDR3 DNA: TGCGCCAGCAGTTCGTCGATTGGGACAGACAATTCACCCCTCCACTTT
D gene: TRBD1
J gene: TRBJ1-6
clone size: .
CDR3 length: 16
V gene: TRBV5-1

CDR3 protein: CASSANPLGLALTDTQYF
CDR3 DNA: TGTGCCAGCAGCGCCAATCCCCTCGGGCTAGCGCTGACAGATACGCAGTATTTT
D gene: .
J gene: TRBJ2-3
clone size: .
CDR3 length: 18
V gene: TRBV9

CDR3 protein: CASSPRQPRGSGANVLTF
CDR3 DNA: TGTGCCAGCAGCCCGAGACAGCCCCGAGGGTCTGGGGCCAACGTCCTGACTTTC
D gene: .
J gene: TRBJ2-6
clone size: .
CDR3 length: 18
V gene: TRBV7-9

CDR3 protein: CASSSSGPFNEQFF
CDR3 DNA: TGTGCCAGCAGCTCTAGCGGGCCTTTCAATGAGCAGTTCTTC
D gene: TRBD2
J gene: TRBJ2-1
clone size: once
CDR3 length: 14
V gene: TRBV7-6

CDR3 protein: CASQLGGLAVAKNIQYF
CDR3 DNA: TGTGCCAGCCAATTGGGGGGACTAGCGGTAGCCAAAAACATTCAGTACTTC
D gene: TRBD2
J gene: TRBJ2-4
clone size: .
CDR3 length: 17
V gene: TRBV11-2

CDR3 protein: CASSLAIHGLAGARNEQFF
CDR3 DNA: TGTGCCAGCAGCTTAGCGATACACGGACTAGCGGGAGCTCGGAATGAGCAGTTCTTC
D gene: TRBD2
J gene: TRBJ2-1
clone size: few
CDR3 length: 19
V gene: TRBV7-2

CDR3 protein: CASSLEAGLPYGYTF
CDR3 DNA: TGTGCCAGCAGCTTAGAGGCGGGCCTCCCCTATGGCTACACCTTC
D gene: .
J gene: TRBJ1-2
clone size: few
CDR3 length: 15
V gene: TRBV11-2

CDR3 protein: CSAITGGERGYTF
CDR3 DNA: TGCAGTGCTATTACAGGGGGCGAGCGAGGCTACACCTTC
D gene: TRBD1
J gene: TRBJ1-2
clone size: few
CDR3 length: 13
V gene: TRBV20-1

CDR3 protein: CASSYVGEQFF
CDR3 DNA: TGTGCCAGCAGTTACGTCGGTGAGCAGTTCTTC
D gene: .
J gene: TRBJ2-1
clone size: .
CDR3 length: 11
V gene: TRBV6-5

CDR3 protein: CAIAQHDYGYTF
CDR3 DNA: TGTGCCATCGCACAGCATGACTATGGCTACACCTTC
D gene: .
J gene: TRBJ1-2
clone size: .
CDR3 length: 12
V gene: TRBV24-1

CDR3 protein: CASSDRQGQNIQYF
CDR3 DNA: TGTGCCAGCAGCGACCGACAGGGACAAAACATTCAGTACTTC
D gene: TRBD1
J gene: TRBJ2-4
clone size: few
CDR3 length: 14
V gene: TRBV3-1

CDR3 protein: CASSLDRVTGELFF
CDR3 DNA: TGTGCCAGCAGCCTGGACAGGGTTACCGGGGAGCTGTTTTTT
D gene: TRBD1
J gene: TRBJ2-2
clone size: .
CDR3 length: 14
V gene: TRBV7-9

CDR3 protein: CSARADSQQETQYF
CDR3 DNA: TGCAGTGCTAGAGCGGACAGCCAACAAGAGACCCAGTACTTC
D gene: .
J gene: TRBJ2-5
clone size: .
CDR3 length: 14
V gene: TRBV20-1

CDR3 protein: CASSQDMGGSNYGYTF
CDR3 DNA: TGCGCCAGCAGCCAAGATATGGGGGGCTCTAACTATGGCTACACCTTC
D gene: .
J gene: TRBJ1-2
clone size: .
CDR3 length: 16
V gene: TRBV4-3

CDR3 protein: CAASREGFSVNTKNQPQHF
CDR3 DNA: TGTGCCGCCAGCAGAGAGGGCTTCAGCGTCAACACCAAGAATCAGCCCCAGCATTTT
D gene: .
J gene: TRBJ1-5
clone size: .
CDR3 length: 19
V gene: TRBV15

CDR3 protein: CASKGESNEQFF
CDR3 DNA: TGTGCCAGCAAAGGGGAAAGCAATGAGCAGTTCTTC
D gene: .
J gene: TRBJ2-1
clone size: .
CDR3 length: 12
V gene: TRBV27

CDR3 protein: CASSLGKAPSETQYF
CDR3 DNA: TGTGCCAGCAGCTTAGGCAAGGCCCCCTCAGAGACCCAGTACTTC
D gene: .
J gene: TRBJ2-5
clone size: .
CDR3 length: 15
V gene: TRBV7-3

CDR3 protein: CASSRTVNSGNTIYF
CDR3 DNA: TGCGCCAGCAGCCGGACAGTTAACTCTGGAAACACCATATATTTT
D gene: .
J gene: TRBJ1-3
clone size: .
CDR3 length: 15
V gene: TRBV5-1

CDR3 protein: CASSFFDRTKSSYNEQFF
CDR3 DNA: TGTGCCAGCAGTTTTTTTGACAGGACGAAAAGCTCCTACAATGAGCAGTTCTTC
D gene: .
J gene: TRBJ2-1
clone size: .
CDR3 length: 18
V gene: TRBV28

CDR3 protein: CASSLDRGFDEQYF
CDR3 DNA: TGTGCCAGCAGCTTGGACAGGGGGTTCGACGAGCAGTACTTC
D gene: TRBD1
J gene: TRBJ2-7
clone size: .
CDR3 length: 14
V gene: TRBV5-6

CDR3 protein: CASSQDAGRVNEQYF
CDR3 DNA: TGCGCCAGCAGCCAAGATGCGGGCAGGGTCAACGAGCAGTACTTC
D gene: .
J gene: TRBJ2-7
clone size: .
CDR3 length: 15
V gene: TRBV4-3

CDR3 protein: CASKPGHTDTQYF
CDR3 DNA: TGTGCCAGCAAACCTGGGCACACAGATACGCAGTATTTT
D gene: .
J gene: TRBJ2-3
clone size: .
CDR3 length: 13
V gene: TRBV6-2/TRBV6-3

CDR3 protein: CASKAGGPQQETQYF
CDR3 DNA: TGTGCCAGCAAGGCGGGGGGGCCTCAGCAGGAGACCCAGTACTTC
D gene: TRBD2
J gene: TRBJ2-5
clone size: few
CDR3 length: 15
V gene: TRBV2

CDR3 protein: CSGSTAPKNIQYF
CDR3 DNA: TGCAGCGGGAGTACCGCCCCCAAAAACATTCAGTACTTC
D gene: .
J gene: TRBJ2-4
clone size: .
CDR3 length: 13
V gene: TRBV29-1

CDR3 protein: CASSYTTGSDTQYF
CDR3 DNA: TGTGCCAGCAGTTACACGACAGGGTCCGATACGCAGTATTTT
D gene: TRBD1
J gene: TRBJ2-3
clone size: few
CDR3 length: 14
V gene: TRBV6-6

CDR3 protein: CAWSVRDRGLGYTF
CDR3 DNA: TGTGCCTGGAGTGTACGGGACAGGGGCTTGGGCTACACCTTC
D gene: TRBD1
J gene: TRBJ1-2
clone size: few
CDR3 length: 14
V gene: TRBV30

CDR3 protein: CASSLSRHSGNTIYF
CDR3 DNA: TGTGCCAGCAGTTTATCGAGGCACTCTGGAAACACCATATATTTT
D gene: .
J gene: TRBJ1-3
clone size: .
CDR3 length: 15
V gene: TRBV27

CDR3 protein: CASSFVSGGADIQYF
CDR3 DNA: TGTGCCAGCAGTTTTGTCAGCGGGGGGGCGGACATTCAGTACTTC
D gene: TRBD2
J gene: TRBJ2-4
clone size: few
CDR3 length: 15
V gene: TRBV6-5

CDR3 protein: CASSQDTGGPRGPNYGYTF
CDR3 DNA: TGTGCCAGCAGCCAAGATACGGGGGGCCCACGGGGTCCCAACTATGGCTACACCTTC
D gene: .
J gene: TRBJ1-2
clone size: .
CDR3 length: 19
V gene: TRBV4-2

CDR3 protein: CSARMGTGIPKAFF
CDR3 DNA: TGCAGTGCTAGAATGGGGACAGGGATACCGAAAGCTTTCTTT
D gene: TRBD1
J gene: TRBJ1-1
clone size: .
CDR3 length: 14
V gene: TRBV20-1

CDR3 protein: CATSGGITGELFF
CDR3 DNA: TGTGCCACCAGTGGCGGGATCACCGGGGAGCTGTTTTTT
D gene: .
J gene: TRBJ2-2
clone size: few
CDR3 length: 13
V gene: TRBV24-1